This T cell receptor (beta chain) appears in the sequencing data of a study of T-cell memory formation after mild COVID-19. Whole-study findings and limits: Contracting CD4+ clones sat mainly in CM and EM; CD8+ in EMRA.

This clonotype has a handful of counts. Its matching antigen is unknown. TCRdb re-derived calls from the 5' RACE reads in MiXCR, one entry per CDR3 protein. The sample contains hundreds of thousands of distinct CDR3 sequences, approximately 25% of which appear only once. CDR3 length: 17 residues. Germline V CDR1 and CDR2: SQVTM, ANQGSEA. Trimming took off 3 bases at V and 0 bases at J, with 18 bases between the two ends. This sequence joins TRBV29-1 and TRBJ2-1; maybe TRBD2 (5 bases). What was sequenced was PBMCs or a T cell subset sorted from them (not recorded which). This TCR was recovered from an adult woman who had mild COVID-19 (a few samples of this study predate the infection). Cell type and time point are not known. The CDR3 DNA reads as TGCAGCGTTGATTTACACTCGGGGTGGAGCTCCTACAATGAGCAGTTCTTC. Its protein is CSVDLHSGWSSYNEQFF.